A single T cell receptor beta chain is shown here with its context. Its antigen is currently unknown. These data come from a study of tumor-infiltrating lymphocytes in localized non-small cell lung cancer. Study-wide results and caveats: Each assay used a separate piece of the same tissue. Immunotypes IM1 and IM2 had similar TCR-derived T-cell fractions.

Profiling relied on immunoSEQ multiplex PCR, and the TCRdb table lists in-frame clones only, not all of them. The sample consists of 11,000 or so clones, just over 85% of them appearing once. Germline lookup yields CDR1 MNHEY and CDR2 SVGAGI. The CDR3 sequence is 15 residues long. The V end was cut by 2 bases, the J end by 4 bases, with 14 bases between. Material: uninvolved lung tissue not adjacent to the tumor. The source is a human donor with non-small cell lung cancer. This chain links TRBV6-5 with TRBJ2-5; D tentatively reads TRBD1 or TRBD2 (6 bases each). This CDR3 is CASSYNLGGGETQYF. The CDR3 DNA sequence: TGTGCCAGCAGTTACAATTTGGGGGGCGGAGAGACCCAGTACTTC.